Listed below are T cell receptor beta chains from one sample, sequenced in a study of shared clonotypes between healthy human individuals. Assay: immunoSEQ multiplex PCR; the TCRdb copy retains only in-frame clones and omits some. Among under 2,000,000 clones, approximately 95% were seen once, and the ten largest hold 1% to 1.5%. Sample: naive CD8+ T cells sorted from blood. The receptor set was obtained from a man between 18 and 35 years old in good health. Both conserved end residues are part of each CDR3. D genes are given only for firm matches. The size of a clone is reported for some rows only, either as once, few or many, or as a class for expanded clones.

>TRBJ2-7|TRBD1|TRBV5-5|NA
TGTGCCAGCAGCGTAGACCGGGACAGGGGGGACCTAATTTACGAGCAGTACTTC
CASSVDRDRGDLIYEQYF
>TRBJ2-7|TRBD2|TRBV19|NA
TGTGCCAGTACACCTAGCGGGAGCTCCTACGAGCAGTACTTC
CASTPSGSSYEQYF
>TRBJ2-1|TRBD2|TRBV11-3|NA
TGTGCCAGCAGCTTGACTAGCGGGAATCTCAATGAGCAGTTCTTC
CASSLTSGNLNEQFF
>TRBJ2-7|NA|TRBV7-9|NA
TGTGCCAGCAGCATGGACTGGACAGCCGTGGAGCAGTACTTC
CASSMDWTAVEQYF
>TRBJ1-2|NA|TRBV13|NA
TGTGCCAGCAGCTTAGGCCGGGGAGGGAACTATGGCTACACCTTC
CASSLGRGGNYGYTF
>TRBJ2-5|NA|TRBV4-1|NA
TGCGCCAGCAGCCAAGAGAGGGCAATGGACAGCGAAGAGACCCAGTACTTC
CASSQERAMDSEETQYF
>TRBJ2-3|TRBD2|TRBV2|NA
TGTGCCAGCAGTGACAGGCGGGGGGGCACAGATACGCAGTATTTT
CASSDRRGGTDTQYF
>TRBJ2-3|NA|TRBV7-9|NA
TGTGCCAGCAGCTTAGCGACTAGCACAGATACGCAGTATTTT
CASSLATSTDTQYF
>TRBJ2-1|TRBD2|TRBV27|NA
TGTGCCAGCAGTTTATGGCCTAGCGGGAGCTCCTACAATGAGCAGTTCTTC
CASSLWPSGSSYNEQFF
>TRBJ2-7|NA|TRBV15|NA
TGTGCCACCAGCAGAGATAAGAGGGAGGAAGCCTCCTACGAGCAGTACTTC
CATSRDKREEASYEQYF
>TRBJ1-4|NA|TRBV7-9|NA
TGTGCCAGCAGCTTAAGGACAGACCTTAATGAAAAACTGTTTTTT
CASSLRTDLNEKLFF
>TRBJ2-7|NA|TRBV28|NA
TGTGCCAGCAAAACCTCCTCAGGGGGGCTGATCGACGAGCAGTACTTC
CASKTSSGGLIDEQYF
>TRBJ2-7|NA|TRBV5-1|NA
TGCGCCAGCAGCTTGGAATTCGTGGAATCCTACGAGCAGTACTTC
CASSLEFVESYEQYF
>TRBJ1-5|NA|TRBV21-1|NA
TGTGCCAGCAGCAGGCCCACAGGGGACACTCGAAGCAATCAGCCCCAGCATTTT
CASSRPTGDTRSNQPQHF
>TRBJ2-7|TRBD2|TRBV7-2|NA
TGTGCCAGCAGCTTCGGACTAGCGGGGGGGTACGAGCAGTACTTC
CASSFGLAGGYEQYF
>TRBJ2-5|NA|TRBV29-1|once
TGCAGCGTTGAACTAGCGATAGAATCCCCAGAGACCCAGTACTTC
CSVELAIESPETQYF
>TRBJ2-2|TRBD2|TRBV12-5|NA
TGTGCTAGTGCCCCGCCCACTAGCGGGGGTAACACCGGGGAGCTGTTTTTT
CASAPPTSGGNTGELFF
>TRBJ1-5|TRBD1|TRBV27|NA
TGTGCCAGCAGGATGACAGGGTCCAATCAGCCCCAGCATTTT
CASRMTGSNQPQHF
>TRBJ1-5|NA|TRBV5-1|NA
TGCGCCAGCAGCCGGAGTAAAATGCGGGCGTGGGGACAATATAGCAATCAGCCCCAGCATTTT
CASSRSKMRAWGQYSNQPQHF
>TRBJ2-1|NA|TRBV7-9|NA
TGTGCCAGCAGCTTGTGGAGGAATGAGCAGTTCTTC
CASSLWRNEQFF
>TRBJ2-5|TRBD1|TRBV29-1|NA
TGCAGCGCCAAAGACAGGGGCCAAGAGACCCAGTACTTC
CSAKDRGQETQYF
>TRBJ2-7|NA|TRBV6-1|NA
TGTGCCAGCAGTGAATTTAGACACGAGCAGTACTTC
CASSEFRHEQYF
>TRBJ1-4|NA|TRBV28|NA
TGTGCCAGCAGTCAACGACAGAGATCAACTAATGAAAAACTGTTTTTT
CASSQRQRSTNEKLFF
>TRBJ1-3|NA|TRBV27|NA
TGTGCCAGCAGTTTAGCTGGGGCGTCGGGAAACACCATATATTTT
CASSLAGASGNTIYF